Sequencing of this T cell receptor (beta chain) was carried out in a study of cytomegalovirus exposure and HLA in healthy donors. In regard to this clone: Its antigen is undetermined. A junction end diverges from the germline sequence, so it may reflect a read error.

The CDR3 totals 13 residues. Germline V gives CDR1 MRHNA, CDR2 SNTAGT. Assay: immunoSEQ multiplex PCR; the TCRdb copy retains only in-frame clones and omits some. This table holds some 180,000 clones, roughly 86% found once. Study results and limitations: Subsequent analysis showed first-cohort TCR clusters tending to co-occur in roughly 130 validation repertoires. Confirmation was obtained in vitro that a few CMV-associated chains are specific for CMV antigens. For cytomegalovirus status, the classifier reportedly gave diagnoses with high specificity and sensitivity. Some TCR beta chains (164 of them) were listed as cytomegalovirus-associated.

This chain links TRBV6-4 with TRBJ1-2; possible D gene TRBD1, 6 bases. The receptor was isolated from a man under 40 in good health and CMV-seropositive. Sequenced: PBMCs. As DNA, the CDR3 is TGTGCCACCAGTCGGGGGCCTAACTATGGCTACACCTTC. Amino acids: CATSRGPNYGYTF.